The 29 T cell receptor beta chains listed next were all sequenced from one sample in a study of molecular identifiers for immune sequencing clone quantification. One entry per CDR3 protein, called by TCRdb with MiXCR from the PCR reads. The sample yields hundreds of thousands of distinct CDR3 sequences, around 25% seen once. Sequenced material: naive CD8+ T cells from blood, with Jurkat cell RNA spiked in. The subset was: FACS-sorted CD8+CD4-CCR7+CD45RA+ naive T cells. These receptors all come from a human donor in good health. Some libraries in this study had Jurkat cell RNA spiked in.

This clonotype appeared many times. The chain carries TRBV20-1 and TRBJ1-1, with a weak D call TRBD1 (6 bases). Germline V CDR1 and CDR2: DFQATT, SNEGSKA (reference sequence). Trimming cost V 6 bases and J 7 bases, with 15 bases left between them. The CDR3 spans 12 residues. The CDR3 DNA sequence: TGCAGTGCCCTTCCGGGGGGACATGAAGCTTTCTTT. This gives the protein CSALPGGHEAFF.

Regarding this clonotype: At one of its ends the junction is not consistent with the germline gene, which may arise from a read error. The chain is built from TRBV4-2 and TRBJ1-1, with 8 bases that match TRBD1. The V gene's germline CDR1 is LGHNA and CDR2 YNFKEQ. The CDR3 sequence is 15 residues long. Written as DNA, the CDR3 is TGTGCCAGCAGCCAAAAGACAGGGGTCTACACTGAAGCTGTCTTT. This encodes CASSQKTGVYTEAVF.

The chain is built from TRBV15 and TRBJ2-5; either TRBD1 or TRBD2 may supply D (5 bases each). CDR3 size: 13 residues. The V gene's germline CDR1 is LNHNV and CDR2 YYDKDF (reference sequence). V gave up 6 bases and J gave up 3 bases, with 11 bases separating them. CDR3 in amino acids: CATSSGREETQYF. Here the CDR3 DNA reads TGTGCCACCAGTTCGGGGCGGGAAGAGACCCAGTACTTC.

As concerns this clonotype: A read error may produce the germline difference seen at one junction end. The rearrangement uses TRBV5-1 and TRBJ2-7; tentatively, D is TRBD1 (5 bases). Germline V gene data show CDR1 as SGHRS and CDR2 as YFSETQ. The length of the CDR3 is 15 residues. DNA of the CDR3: TGCGCCAGCAGCTTGGAACAGGCTCTGCACTACCAGCAGTACTTC. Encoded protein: CASSLEQALHYQQYF.

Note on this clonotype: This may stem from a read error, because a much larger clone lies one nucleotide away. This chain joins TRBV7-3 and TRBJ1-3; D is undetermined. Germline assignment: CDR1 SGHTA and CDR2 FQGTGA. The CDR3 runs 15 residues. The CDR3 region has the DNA TGTGTCAGCAGCTTAAACACCCGCTCTGGAAACACCATATATTTT. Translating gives CVSSLNTRSGNTIYF. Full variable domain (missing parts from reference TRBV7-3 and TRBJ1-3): GAGVSQTPSNKVTEKGKYVELRCDPISGHTALYWYRQSLGQGPEFLIYFQGTGAADDSGLPNDRFFAVRPEGSVSTLKIQRTERGDSAVYLCVSSLNTRSGNTIYFGEGSWLTVV.

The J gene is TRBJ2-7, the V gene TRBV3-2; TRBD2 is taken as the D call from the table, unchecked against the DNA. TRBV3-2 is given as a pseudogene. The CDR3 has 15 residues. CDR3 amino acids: CASSPEGLLSYEQYF. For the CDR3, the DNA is TGTGCCAGCAGCCCAGAGGGCCTTCTTTCCTACGAGCAGTACTTC.

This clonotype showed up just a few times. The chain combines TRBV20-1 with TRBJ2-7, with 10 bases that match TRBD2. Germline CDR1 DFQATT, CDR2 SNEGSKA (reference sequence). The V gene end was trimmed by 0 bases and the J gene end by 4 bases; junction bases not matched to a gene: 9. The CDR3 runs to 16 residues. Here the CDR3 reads CSARDPSGGTVYEQYF. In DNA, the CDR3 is TGCAGTGCTAGAGATCCTAGCGGGGGAACGGTTTACGAGCAGTACTTC.

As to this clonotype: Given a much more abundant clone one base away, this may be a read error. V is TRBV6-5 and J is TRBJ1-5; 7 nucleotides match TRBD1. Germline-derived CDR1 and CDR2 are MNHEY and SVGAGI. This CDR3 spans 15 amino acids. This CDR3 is CASSYSGTANRPQHF. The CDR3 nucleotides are TGTGCCAGCAGTTACTCGGGGACAGCAAATCGGCCCCAGCATTTT.

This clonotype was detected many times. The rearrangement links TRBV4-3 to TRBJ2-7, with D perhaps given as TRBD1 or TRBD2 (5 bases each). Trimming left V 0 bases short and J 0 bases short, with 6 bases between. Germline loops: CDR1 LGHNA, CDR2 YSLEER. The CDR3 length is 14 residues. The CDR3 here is CASSQEGTSYEQYF. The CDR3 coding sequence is TGCGCCAGCAGCCAAGAAGGGACCTCCTACGAGCAGTACTTC.

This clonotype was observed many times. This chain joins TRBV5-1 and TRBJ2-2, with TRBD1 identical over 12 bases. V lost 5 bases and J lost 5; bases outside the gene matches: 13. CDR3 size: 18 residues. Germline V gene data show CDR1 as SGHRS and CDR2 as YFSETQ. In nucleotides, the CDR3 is TGCGCCAGCAGTTCATTCGCCCCGGGACAGGGGGCGACCGGGGAGCTGTTTTTT. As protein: CASSSFAPGQGATGELFF.

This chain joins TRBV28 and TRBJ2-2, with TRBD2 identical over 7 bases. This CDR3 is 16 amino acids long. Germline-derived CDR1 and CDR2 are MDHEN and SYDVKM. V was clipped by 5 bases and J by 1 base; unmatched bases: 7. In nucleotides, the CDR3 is TGTGCCAGCAGTCCCCGGGGGGAGATGAACACCGGGGAGCTGTTTTTT. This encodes CASSPRGEMNTGELFF.

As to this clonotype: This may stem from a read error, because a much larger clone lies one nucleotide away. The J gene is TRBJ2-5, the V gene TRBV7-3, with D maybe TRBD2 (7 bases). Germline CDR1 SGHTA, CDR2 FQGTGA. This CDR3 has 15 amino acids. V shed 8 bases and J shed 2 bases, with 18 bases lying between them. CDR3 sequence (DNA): TGTGCCAGCGGCCCAGGACTAGGGGGACAAGAGACCCAGTACTTC. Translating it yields CASGPGLGGQETQYF. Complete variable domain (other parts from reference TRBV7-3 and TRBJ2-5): GAGVSQTPSNKVTEKGKYVELRCDPISGHTALYWYRQSLGQGPEFLIYFQGTGAADDSGLPNDRFFAVRPEGSVSTLKIQRTERGDSAVYLCASGPGLGGQETQYFGPGTRLLVL.

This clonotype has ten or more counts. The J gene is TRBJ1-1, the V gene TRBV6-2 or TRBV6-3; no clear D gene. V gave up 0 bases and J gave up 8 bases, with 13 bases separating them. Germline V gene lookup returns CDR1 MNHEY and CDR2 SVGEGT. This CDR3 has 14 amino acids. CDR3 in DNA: TGTGCCAGCAGTTACTCGTTTCTGGGAACGGAAGCTTTCTTT. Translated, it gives CASSYSFLGTEAFF.

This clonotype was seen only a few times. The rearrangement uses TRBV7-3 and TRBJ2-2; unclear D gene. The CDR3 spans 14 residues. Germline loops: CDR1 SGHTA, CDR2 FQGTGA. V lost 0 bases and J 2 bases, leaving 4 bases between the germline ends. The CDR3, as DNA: TGTGCCAGCAGCTTAACACAAAACACCGGGGAGCTGTTTTTT. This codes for CASSLTQNTGELFF.

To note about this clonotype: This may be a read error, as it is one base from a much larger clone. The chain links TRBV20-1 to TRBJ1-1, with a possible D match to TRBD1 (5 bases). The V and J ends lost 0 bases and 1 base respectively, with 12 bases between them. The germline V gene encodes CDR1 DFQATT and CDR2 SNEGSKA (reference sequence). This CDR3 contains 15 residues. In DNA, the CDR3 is TGCAGTGCTAGAGATTGGCCGGGGCCGAACACTGAAGCTTTCTTT. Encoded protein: CSARDWPGPNTEAFF.

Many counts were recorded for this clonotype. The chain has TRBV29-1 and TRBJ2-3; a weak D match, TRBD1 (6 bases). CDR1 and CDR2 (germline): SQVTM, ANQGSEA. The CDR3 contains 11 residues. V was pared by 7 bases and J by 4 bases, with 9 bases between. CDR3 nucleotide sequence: TGCAGCGGACGGACAGCAGATACGCAGTATTTT. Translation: CSGRTADTQYF.

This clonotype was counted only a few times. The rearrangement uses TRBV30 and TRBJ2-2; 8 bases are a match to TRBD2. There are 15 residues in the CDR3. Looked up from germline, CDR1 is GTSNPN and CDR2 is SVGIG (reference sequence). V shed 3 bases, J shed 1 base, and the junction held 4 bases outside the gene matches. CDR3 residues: CAWRVAGRNTGELFF. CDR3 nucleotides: TGTGCCTGGAGGGTAGCGGGACGGAACACCGGGGAGCTGTTTTTT.

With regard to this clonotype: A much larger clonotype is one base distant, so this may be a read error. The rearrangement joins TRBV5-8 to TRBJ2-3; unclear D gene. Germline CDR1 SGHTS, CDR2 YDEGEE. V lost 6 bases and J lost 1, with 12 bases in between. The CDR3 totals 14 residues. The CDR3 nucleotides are TGTGCCAGCACCTGTCCGGCGGGCACAGATACGCAGTATTTT. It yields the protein CASTCPAGTDTQYF.

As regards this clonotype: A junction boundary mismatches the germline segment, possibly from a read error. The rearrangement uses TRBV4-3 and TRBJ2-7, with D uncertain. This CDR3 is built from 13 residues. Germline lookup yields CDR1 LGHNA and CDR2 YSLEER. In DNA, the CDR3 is TGCGCCAGCAGCCCCGGACGGATCTACGAGCAGCACTTC. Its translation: CASSPGRIYEQHF.

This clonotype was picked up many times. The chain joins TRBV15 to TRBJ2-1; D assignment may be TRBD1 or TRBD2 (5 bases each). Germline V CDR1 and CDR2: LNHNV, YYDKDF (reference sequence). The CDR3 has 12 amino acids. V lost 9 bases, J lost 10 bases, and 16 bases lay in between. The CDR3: CATRRDGGEQFF. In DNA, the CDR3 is TGTGCCACTCGCAGGGATGGAGGAGAGCAGTTCTTC.

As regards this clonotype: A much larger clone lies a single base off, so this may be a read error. CDR3 in amino acids: CASGEGGGTEAFF. As DNA, the CDR3 is TGCGCCAGCGGGGAAGGAGGCGGCACTGAAGCTTTCTTT. The genes are TRBV10-2 and TRBJ1-1; D gene unclear. The CDR3 totals 13 residues. Germline loops: CDR1 WSHSY, CDR2 SAAADI. V lost 8 bases and J 4 bases, leaving 14 bases between the germline ends.

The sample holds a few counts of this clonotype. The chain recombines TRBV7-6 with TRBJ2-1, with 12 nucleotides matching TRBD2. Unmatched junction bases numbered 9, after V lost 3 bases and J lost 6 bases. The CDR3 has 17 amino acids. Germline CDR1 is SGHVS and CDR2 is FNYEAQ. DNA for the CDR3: TGTGCCAGCAGCTTCGAGCCTAGCGGGAGGGCCTTCAATGAGCAGTTCTTC. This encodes CASSFEPSGRAFNEQFF. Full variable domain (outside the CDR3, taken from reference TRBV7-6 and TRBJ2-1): GAGVSQSPRYKVTKRGQDVALRCDPISGHVSLYWYRQALGQGPEFLTYFNYEAQQDKSGLPNDRFSAERPEGSISTLTIQRTEQRDSAMYRCASSFEPSGRAFNEQFFGPGTRLTVL.

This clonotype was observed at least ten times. The CDR3 DNA is TGTGCCAGCAGCCAAGAGCTATGGAGGGGTAATGAAAAACTGTTTTTT. It specifies CASSQELWRGNEKLFF. J is TRBJ1-4 and V is TRBV4-2, with TRBD1 as a possible D gene (5 bases). V was clipped by 0 bases and J by 4 bases, with 12 bases between them. The CDR3 loop spans 16 amino acids. Germline values: CDR1 LGHNA, CDR2 YNFKEQ.

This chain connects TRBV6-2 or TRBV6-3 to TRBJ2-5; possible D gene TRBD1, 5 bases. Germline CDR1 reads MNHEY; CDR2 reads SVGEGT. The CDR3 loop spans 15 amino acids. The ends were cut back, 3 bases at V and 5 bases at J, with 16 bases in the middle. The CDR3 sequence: CASSYIGRGLETQYF. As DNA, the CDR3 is TGTGCCAGCAGTTATATCGGTAGGGGTCTGGAGACCCAGTACTTC.

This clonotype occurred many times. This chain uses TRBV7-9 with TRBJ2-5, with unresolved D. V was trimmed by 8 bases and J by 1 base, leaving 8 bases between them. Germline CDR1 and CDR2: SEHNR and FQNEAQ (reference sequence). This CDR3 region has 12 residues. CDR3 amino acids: CASGDFQETQYF. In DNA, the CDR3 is TGTGCCAGCGGAGATTTCCAAGAGACCCAGTACTTC.

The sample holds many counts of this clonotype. The CDR3 here is CASSQDPHTQYF. The CDR3 DNA follows: TGTGCCAGCAGCCAAGATCCCCATACGCAGTATTTT. The chain employs TRBV3-1 and TRBJ2-3; D is unclear. The ends were cut back, 0 bases at V and 7 bases at J, with 5 bases in the middle. The CDR3 is 12 residues long. CDR1 LGHDT and CDR2 YNNKEL come from the germline V gene (reference sequence).

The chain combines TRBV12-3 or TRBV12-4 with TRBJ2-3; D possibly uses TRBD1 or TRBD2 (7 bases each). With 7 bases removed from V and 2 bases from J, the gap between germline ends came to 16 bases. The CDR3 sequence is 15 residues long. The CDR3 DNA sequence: TGTGCCAGCACCCCAGGGAGGGGGCTCACAGATACGCAGTATTTT. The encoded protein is CASTPGRGLTDTQYF.

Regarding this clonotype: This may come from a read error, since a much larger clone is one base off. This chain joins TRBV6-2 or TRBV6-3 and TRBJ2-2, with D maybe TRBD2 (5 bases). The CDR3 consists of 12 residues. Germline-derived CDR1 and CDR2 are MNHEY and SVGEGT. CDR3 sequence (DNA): TGTGCCAGCGGGCACGACACCGGGGAGCCGTTTTTT. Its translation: CASGHDTGEPFF.

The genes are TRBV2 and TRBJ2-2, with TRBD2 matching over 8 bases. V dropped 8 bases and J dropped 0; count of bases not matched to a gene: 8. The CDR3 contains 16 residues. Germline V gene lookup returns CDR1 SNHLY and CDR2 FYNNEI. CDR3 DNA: TGTGCCAGCGAGCTAACCGGGGGGGCGAACACCGGGGAGCTGTTTTTT. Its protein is CASELTGGANTGELFF.